Shown below are 22 T cell receptor beta chains from a single sample sequenced in a study of identical twins. MiXCR was run by TCRdb on the 5' RACE reads, yielding one entry per CDR3 protein. The repertoire includes just over 450,000 distinct CDR3 sequences, approximately 15% of them detected once, and about 0.53% sits in the top ten. This same sample was also part of a study on yellow fever vaccine responses in identical twins.

Material for sequencing was CD4+ T cells sorted from blood. The receptors derive from a woman aged 18-29 years in good health.

This rearrangement joins TRBV7-9 to TRBJ2-7, with D perhaps matching TRBD2 (5 bases). V lost 4 bases and J 2 bases, leaving 12 bases between the germline ends. The CDR3 totals 14 residues. Per the germline V gene, CDR1 is SEHNR and CDR2 is FQNEAQ (reference sequence). The CDR3 spells CASSSPGYPYEQYF. CDR3 nucleotides: TGTGCCAGCAGCTCCCCGGGATACCCCTACGAGCAGTACTTC.

The chain uses TRBV20-1 and TRBJ2-5; possible D gene TRBD2, 6 bases. This CDR3 has 16 amino acids. CDR1 and CDR2 from the germline V gene are DFQATT and SNEGSKA (reference sequence). Trimming cost V 1 base and J 0 bases, with 15 bases left between them. Here the CDR3 DNA reads TGCAGTGCTAGAGGCGGGACCTCGAAGTACCAAGAGACCCAGTACTTC. As protein: CSARGGTSKYQETQYF.

This sequence joins TRBV19 and TRBJ2-1; D is possibly TRBD1 (6 bases). Trimming cost V 6 bases and J 15 bases, with 21 bases left between them. This CDR3 is 13 amino acids long. Germline-derived CDR1 and CDR2 are LNHDA and SQIVND (reference sequence). CDR3 bases: TGTGCCAGTAGATACTTTCGTTGGCCCAGGGGGTTCTTC. Protein: CASRYFRWPRGFF.

This clonotype was seen at least ten times. V and J are TRBV29-1 and TRBJ2-7; 12 nucleotides match TRBD1. Germline lookup yields CDR1 SQVTM and CDR2 ANQGSEA. V lost 5 bases and J lost 6; bases outside the gene matches: 5. The CDR3 covers 13 residues. The CDR3 region is CSVPGQGAGEQYF. Here the CDR3 DNA reads TGCAGCGTTCCGGGACAGGGGGCTGGCGAGCAGTACTTC.

This clonotype came up a few times. The CDR3 spells CSASRLAETQYF. The CDR3 nucleotides read TGCAGTGCTAGTAGGCTAGCTGAGACCCAGTACTTC. V usage is TRBV20-1 and J usage is TRBJ2-5; TRBD2 is a possible D gene (5 bases). In germline, CDR1 is DFQATT, CDR2 SNEGSKA (reference sequence). The CDR3 loop spans 12 amino acids. Trimming removed 3 bases at V and 5 bases at J, with 10 bases between.

This clonotype has ten or more counts. J is TRBJ2-3 and V is TRBV25-1, with 7 bases that match TRBD1. Germline-derived CDR1 and CDR2 are MGHDK and SYGVNS. The junction had 8 bases not matched to a gene; V was cut back by 7 bases and J by 4 bases. The CDR3 spans 14 residues. CDR3 amino acids: CASIPTGSADTQYF. The CDR3 DNA is TGTGCCAGCATCCCGACAGGGTCAGCAGATACGCAGTATTTT.

V usage is TRBV28 and J usage is TRBJ2-7; a possible D gene is TRBD2 (6 bases). Germline V lookup: CDR1 MDHEN, CDR2 SYDVKM. V lost 5 bases and J lost 5, with 16 bases in between. The CDR3 is 14 residues long. The CDR3 DNA sequence: TGTGCCAGCAGTCCCCAAAGGAAGCGGGACGAGCAGTACTTC. Its translation is CASSPQRKRDEQYF.

This clonotype has only a few counts. The genes are TRBV5-5 and TRBJ2-4, with D maybe TRBD1 (5 bases). Germline CDR1 SGHKS, CDR2 YYEKEE (reference sequence). Trimming shortened V by 4 bases and J by 0 bases, and 14 bases separated the two germline ends. The CDR3 sequence is 16 residues long. The CDR3 bases are TGTGCCAGCAGCCTCGCAGGGAACTCAGCCAAAAACATTCAGTACTTC. This translates into CASSLAGNSAKNIQYF.

The chain couples TRBV7-2 to TRBJ2-7, with D perhaps TRBD2 (6 bases). The CDR3 has 16 amino acids. Trimming took 5 bases from V and 0 from J, leaving 17 bases between them. Germline V gene sequence: CDR1 SGHTA, CDR2 FQGNSA. The CDR3 DNA sequence: TGTGCCAGCAGCCCGGCGGGGCGGGCGTCCTCCTACGAGCAGTACTTC. Its protein product is CASSPAGRASSYEQYF.

The chain links TRBV5-1 to TRBJ2-1, with D uncertain. V lost 2 bases, J lost 0 bases, and 12 bases lay in between. From germline, CDR1 is SGHRS and CDR2 YFSETQ. The CDR3 spans 16 residues. CDR3 amino acids: CASSLAVFGSYNEQFF. CDR3 DNA: TGCGCCAGCAGCTTAGCAGTCTTTGGCTCCTACAATGAGCAGTTCTTC.

This clonotype was detected a few times. The chain has TRBV20-1 and TRBJ2-4; 7 positions match TRBD2. Germline CDR1 is DFQATT and CDR2 is SNEGSKA (reference sequence). With V trimmed by 2 bases and J by 3 bases, 16 bases remained unmatched. The CDR3 runs 18 residues. CDR3 coding DNA: TGCAGTGCTAGACCCTTCACCCCACGGGACTACTACAAAAACATTCAGTACTTC. This codes for CSARPFTPRDYYKNIQYF.

This clonotype has just a few counts. The chain employs TRBV2 and TRBJ2-3, with TRBD2 identical over 8 bases. J lost 4 bases, V lost 5 bases, and 8 bases had no gene match. This CDR3 has 15 residues. Germline loops: CDR1 SNHLY, CDR2 FYNNEI. As DNA, the CDR3 is TGTGCCAGCAGTCGTCAACAAGCGGGAGCAGATACGCAGTATTTT. Protein product: CASSRQQAGADTQYF.

The chain combines TRBV5-1 with TRBJ2-3; 9 bases fit TRBD2. CDR1 and CDR2 from the germline V gene are SGHRS and YFSETQ. The CDR3 is 20 residues long. V shed 2 bases and J 2 bases; nucleotides not matched to a gene: 18. CDR3 residues: CASSFGGREELAGVTDTQYF. CDR3 sequence (DNA): TGCGCCAGCAGCTTCGGGGGTCGCGAGGAACTAGCGGGTGTCACAGATACGCAGTATTTT. The full variable domain, completed using reference TRBV5-1 and TRBJ2-3, is KAGVTQTPRYLIKTRGQQVTLSCSPISGHRSVSWYQQTPGQGLQFLFEYFSETQRNKGNFPGRFSGRQFSNSRSEMNVSTLELGDSALYLCASSFGGREELAGVTDTQYFGPGTRLTVL.

This clonotype was seen only once. The gene calls are TRBV5-1 and TRBJ2-7; D might be TRBD1 or TRBD2, each matching 5 bases. Germline CDR1 reads SGHRS; CDR2 reads YFSETQ. V dropped 3 bases and J dropped 2 bases, with 18 bases sitting between them. This CDR3 spans 16 amino acids. The CDR3 region has the DNA TGCGCCAGCAGCTCTCTTAGGACGGGGCCGCCCTACGAGCAGTACTTC. Protein product: CASSSLRTGPPYEQYF. Looking up the rest from reference TRBV5-1 and TRBJ2-7 gives the full variable domain: KAGVTQTPRYLIKTRGQQVTLSCSPISGHRSVSWYQQTPGQGLQFLFEYFSETQRNKGNFPGRFSGRQFSNSRSEMNVSTLELGDSALYLCASSSLRTGPPYEQYFGPGTRLTVT.

This sequence joins TRBV2 and TRBJ2-2; D call uncertain. Germline assignment: CDR1 SNHLY and CDR2 FYNNEI. The CDR3 spans 15 residues. The V gene lost 2 bases and the J gene lost 2 bases, with 9 bases spanning the gap. CDR3 coding DNA: TGTGCCAGCAGTGAACTTTCAGTAAACACCGGGGAGCTGTTTTTT. The encoded protein is CASSELSVNTGELFF.

This clonotype has a handful of counts. This chain links TRBV20-1 with TRBJ2-5; 10 bases are a match to TRBD2. This CDR3 spans 13 amino acids. CDR1 is DFQATT, CDR2 SNEGSKA, per germline (reference sequence). Trimming cost V 6 bases and J 5 bases; bases outside gene matches: 6. This chain's CDR3 is CSARASGSETQYF. The CDR3 DNA sequence: TGCAGTGCCCGGGCTAGCGGGAGTGAGACCCAGTACTTC.

The chain couples TRBV5-1 to TRBJ2-7; 9 nucleotides match TRBD1. Unmatched junction bases numbered 6, after V lost 3 bases and J lost 5 bases. CDR1 is SGHRS, CDR2 YFSETQ, per germline. CDR3 length: 14 amino acids. In DNA form, the CDR3 reads TGCGCCAGCAGCTCGGAACAGGGGGCCCACGAGCAGTACTTC. This gives the protein CASSSEQGAHEQYF.

This clonotype came up a few times. The rearrangement uses TRBV6-2 or TRBV6-3 and TRBJ2-1; 9 bases fit TRBD2. Germline CDR1 reads MNHEY; CDR2 reads SVGEGT. The CDR3 is made up of 12 amino acids. Trimming removed 7 bases from V and 9 bases from J; junction bases left unmatched: 4. The CDR3 nucleotides read TGTGCCAGCACCGGGACTAGCACTGAGCAGTTCTTC. Translated: CASTGTSTEQFF.

This clonotype showed up just a few times. The genes are TRBV23-1 and TRBJ2-1; no definite D call. TRBV23-1 has ORF status, its function being uncertain. Trimming shortened V by 3 bases and J by 3 bases, and 18 bases separated the two germline ends. The CDR3 is 17 amino acids. The CDR3 protein is CASSHYPPRFFYNEQFF. The CDR3 bases are TGCGCCAGCAGTCACTACCCTCCTAGATTCTTCTACAATGAGCAGTTCTTC.

This clonotype came up many times. The CDR3 DNA sequence: TGTGCCAGCAGTTTTAGCGGGAGGGGGGCGTACAATGAGCAGTTCTTC. This translates into CASSFSGRGAYNEQFF. This rearrangement joins TRBV28 to TRBJ2-1; 11 bases are shared with TRBD2. Germline values: CDR1 MDHEN, CDR2 SYDVKM. The CDR3 is 16 residues long. J gave up 4 bases and V 3 bases, and 5 bases lay outside the gene matches.

This clonotype was recorded at least ten times. The chain is built from TRBV7-8 and TRBJ2-3; the D gene is possibly TRBD2 (6 bases). The germline CDR1 and CDR2 sequences are SGHVS and FQNEAQ. Trimming took off 4 bases at V and 6 bases at J, with 14 bases between the two ends. CDR3 length equals 14 residues. CDR3 sequence reads: CASSSGGPSDTQYF. CDR3 nucleotides: TGTGCCAGCAGCTCAGGAGGGCCATCTGATACGCAGTATTTT.

The V gene is TRBV19, the J gene TRBJ2-3; 8 positions match TRBD2. This CDR3 is 14 amino acids long. V trimming: 7 bases; J trimming: 6 bases; junction bases outside the gene matches: 9. Germline CDR1 and CDR2: LNHDA and SQIVND (reference sequence). CDR3 sequence (DNA): TGTGCCAGTACGGTTAGCGGGATCCTCGATACGCAGTATTTT. Amino acid sequence: CASTVSGILDTQYF.